This T cell receptor (beta chain) emerged from a study of blood T cell repertoires in COVID-19. Per germline, CDR1 WSHSY and CDR2 SAAADI. Trimming took 2 bases from V and 5 from J; bases not matched to a gene: 11. The CDR3 has 17 amino acids. Residents of about two dozen US areas, aged roughly 18 to 95 years, made up the participants. In the original analysis: For nucleated cells, counts were estimated from reference gene primer amplification. Measured with immunoSEQ multiplex PCR; TCRdb has only the in-frame clones, and not every one. D and trimming were read from the DNA, whereas the V and J calls and clone size are those reported in that table. The table has approximately 200,000 clones, around 80% seen once; the top ten hold 6% to 7.5%. There are a few counts of this clone.

This receptor was identified in a middle-aged woman with acute COVID-19. What was sequenced was PBMCs or T cells enriched from blood (not recorded which). The chain is built from TRBV10-2 and TRBJ1-1; 10 bases are a match to TRBD1. CDR3 in amino acids: CASSERDRGPSGTEAFF. In DNA form, the CDR3 reads TGCGCCAGCAGTGAGCGGGACAGGGGCCCCAGTGGGACTGAAGCTTTCTTT.